These 29 T cell receptor beta chains were sequenced from one sample in a study of blood T cell repertoires in COVID-19. The data were produced by immunoSEQ multiplex PCR, yet TCRdb's version contains in-frame clones alone and is incomplete. The sample records roughly 270,000 clones, roughly 85% being singletons. The sequenced sample consisted of PBMCs or T cells enriched from blood (not recorded which). The receptor source for this set is a man aged 40-49 years who had been exposed to COVID-19.

The rearrangement joins TRBV6-5 to TRBJ2-3; D not certain. The V and J ends lost 10 bases and 6 bases respectively, with 11 bases between them. The CDR3 covers 11 residues. The germline V gene encodes CDR1 MNHEY and CDR2 SVGAGI. CDR3 DNA: TGTGCCACAGGCTGGTTGGATACGCAGTATTTT. Protein sequence: CATGWLDTQYF.

The J gene is TRBJ2-5, the V gene TRBV6-5; possible D gene TRBD2, 5 bases. Germline V gene lookup returns CDR1 MNHEY and CDR2 SVGAGI. The CDR3 totals 13 residues. V lost 5 bases, J lost 2 bases, and 9 bases lay in between. CDR3 loop: CASSRLSQETQYF. The DNA for the CDR3 is TGTGCCAGCAGTCGACTATCGCAAGAGACCCAGTACTTC.

V is TRBV5-6 and J is TRBJ1-5; D is ambiguous. V was cut by 1 base and J by 3 bases, with 11 bases left in between. The CDR3 consists of 15 residues. CDR1 and CDR2 from the germline V gene are SGHDT and YYEEEE. This CDR3 is CASSLRKTLNQPQHF. CDR3 nucleotides: TGTGCCAGCAGCTTGCGGAAGACTCTCAATCAGCCCCAGCATTTT.

The chain couples TRBV13 to TRBJ2-7; 10 nucleotides agree with TRBD1. CDR1 and CDR2 (germline): PRHDT, FYEKMQ (reference sequence). J lost 2 bases, V lost 8 bases, and 3 bases had no gene match. The CDR3 is 13 residues long. DNA for the CDR3: TGTGCCAGCCTCGGACAGGGGGCCTACGAGCAGTACTTC. As protein: CASLGQGAYEQYF. The variable domain in full, completed from reference TRBV13 and TRBJ2-7, reads AAGVIQSPRHLIKEKRETATLKCYPIPRHDTVYWYQQGPGQDPQFLISFYEKMQSDKGSIPDRFSAQQFSDYHSELNMSSLELGDSALYFCASLGQGAYEQYFGPGTRLTVT.

The V call is TRBV13, the J call TRBJ2-1; 8 nucleotides align to TRBD2. The CDR3 spans 16 residues. CDR1 and CDR2 (germline): PRHDT, FYEKMQ (reference sequence). The V segment lost 5 bases and the J segment 1 base; nucleotides outside the gene matches: 7. CDR3 sequence reads: CASSPPSGRSYNEQFF. CDR3 in DNA: TGTGCCAGCAGCCCCCCGAGCGGGAGATCCTACAATGAGCAGTTCTTC.

The J gene is TRBJ1-5, the V gene TRBV18; the match to TRBD1 covers 9 bases. Germline V gene sequence: CDR1 KGHSH, CDR2 LQKENI. Trimming removed 6 bases from V and 7 bases from J; junction bases left unmatched: 7. This CDR3 has 14 amino acids. CDR3 amino acids: CASSLQGASQPQHF. The DNA of the CDR3 is TGTGCCAGCTCCCTACAGGGGGCGAGCCAGCCCCAGCATTTT.

This sequence joins TRBV27 and TRBJ2-3; no definite D call. From germline, CDR1 is MNHEY and CDR2 SMNVEV (reference sequence). With 5 bases removed from V and 4 bases from J, the gap between germline ends came to 7 bases. This CDR3 is 12 amino acids long. CDR3 in DNA: TGTGCCAGCAGTCCCGAGTCAGATACGCAGTATTTT. This codes for CASSPESDTQYF.

This clone appeared a single time. This chain uses TRBV19 with TRBJ2-2, with 7 bases that match TRBD2. Germline values: CDR1 LNHDA, CDR2 SQIVND (reference sequence). Trimming removed 5 bases from V and 5 bases from J; junction bases left unmatched: 8. The CDR3 totals 15 residues. The CDR3 sequence: CASSFSLALTGELFF. The DNA of the CDR3 is TGTGCCAGTAGTTTCTCACTAGCGCTTACCGGGGAGCTGTTTTTT.

The gene calls are TRBV7-9 and TRBJ1-5, with D perhaps matching TRBD1 (6 bases). The V gene lost 3 bases and the J gene lost 1 base, with 10 bases spanning the gap. From germline, CDR1 is SEHNR and CDR2 FQNEAQ (reference sequence). This CDR3 comprises 15 residues. The CDR3 reads CASSFADRSNQPQHF. CDR3 DNA sequence: TGTGCCAGCAGCTTCGCGGACAGAAGCAATCAGCCCCAGCATTTT.

The chain combines TRBV7-8 with TRBJ2-3, with D hard to call. Trimming took 6 bases from V and 4 from J, leaving 14 bases between them. Germline values: CDR1 SGHVS, CDR2 FQNEAQ. The CDR3 runs to 14 residues. This chain's CDR3 is CASSWRPDADTQYF. DNA for the CDR3: TGTGCCAGCAGTTGGAGACCGGATGCAGATACGCAGTATTTT.

The V and J genes are TRBV19 and TRBJ1-5, with 7 bases that match TRBD1. Germline CDR1 is LNHDA and CDR2 is SQIVND (reference sequence). J lost 6 bases, V lost 5 bases, and 10 bases had no gene match. This CDR3 has 15 residues. The CDR3 reads CASSHQDRVSQPQHF. The CDR3 coding sequence is TGTGCCAGTAGTCACCAAGACAGGGTTTCTCAGCCCCAGCATTTT.

This clone has only a few counts. The gene calls are TRBV4-1 and TRBJ1-4; the D gene is possibly TRBD1 (5 bases). V was shortened by 0 bases and J by 8 bases, with 7 bases between the two germline ends. This CDR3 is built from 13 residues. Germline V gene sequence: CDR1 MGHRA, CDR2 YSYEKL. CDR3 sequence reads: CASSQDGAEKLFF. DNA of the CDR3: TGCGCCAGCAGCCAAGATGGGGCCGAAAAACTGTTTTTT.

The sample holds one count of this clone. This CDR3 is CASSQEREQYF. CDR3 nucleotide sequence: TGTGCCAGCAGCCAAGAGAGGGAGCAGTACTTC. The chain employs TRBV14 and TRBJ2-7; D is uncertain. Germline CDR1 reads SGHDN; CDR2 reads FVKESK. V was pared by 0 bases and J by 7 bases, with 4 bases between. This CDR3 has 11 residues.

The chain joins TRBV7-3 to TRBJ2-2; the D is unclear. The ends were cut back, 5 bases at V and 8 bases at J, with 12 bases in the middle. The germline V gene has CDR1 SGHTA and CDR2 FQGTGA. This CDR3 comprises 13 residues. The chain's CDR3 is CASSPTTQGELFF. CDR3 coding DNA: TGTGCCAGCAGCCCAACAACGCAGGGGGAGCTGTTTTTT.

The chain links TRBV30 to TRBJ1-1; TRBD1 matches at 7 bases. With 2 bases clipped from V and 11 bases from J, the junction kept 2 bases outside the gene matches. Germline V CDR1 and CDR2: GTSNPN, SVGIG (reference sequence). The CDR3 is 10 residues long. CDR3 coding DNA: TGTGCCTGGAGTAGGGGGCACGCTTTCTTT. The encoded protein is CAWSRGHAFF.

V gene TRBV12-3 or TRBV12-4 combines with J gene TRBJ1-2; D not resolved. The CDR3 has 13 amino acids. Trimming removed 1 base at V and 8 bases at J, with 11 bases between. The CDR3 DNA reads TGTGCCAGCAGTTTAGGAGGCCCCGGGGGCTACACCTTC. Translation gives CASSLGGPGGYTF.

The chain joins TRBV9 to TRBJ2-3, with D unresolved. The ends were cut back, 4 bases at V and 0 bases at J, with 12 bases in the middle. Germline CDR1 SGDLS, CDR2 YYNGEE. This CDR3 region has 15 residues. The CDR3 reads CASSRHNPSTDTQYF. In DNA form, the CDR3 reads TGTGCCAGCAGCAGACACAATCCTAGCACAGATACGCAGTATTTT.

This clone was observed a handful of times. This chain uses TRBV7-3 with TRBJ1-5; D ambiguous. Between the trimmed V and J ends, which lost 1 base and 6 bases, there was a span of 10 bases. The CDR3 is 14 amino acids. CDR1 and CDR2 from the germline V gene are SGHTA and FQGTGA. This CDR3 is CASSLRSLGQPQHF. The CDR3 DNA follows: TGTGCCAGCAGCTTAAGGAGTCTCGGTCAGCCCCAGCATTTT. Looking up the rest from reference TRBV7-3 and TRBJ1-5 gives the full variable domain: GAGVSQTPSNKVTEKGKYVELRCDPISGHTALYWYRQSLGQGPEFLIYFQGTGAADDSGLPNDRFFAVRPEGSVSTLKIQRTERGDSAVYLCASSLRSLGQPQHFGDGTRLSIL.

J is TRBJ2-3 and V is TRBV18; 7 bases match TRBD2. Trimming removed 4 bases from V and 2 bases from J; junction bases left unmatched: 15. Germline CDR1 is KGHSH and CDR2 is LQKENI. This CDR3 contains 18 residues. The CDR3 region has the DNA TGTGCCAGCTCACGAACCCCCCTCTCTCTAGCGGACACAGATACGCAGTATTTT. This encodes CASSRTPLSLADTDTQYF.

V usage is TRBV15 and J usage is TRBJ2-1; 10 nucleotides match TRBD2. CDR3 size: 15 residues. Germline values: CDR1 LNHNV, CDR2 YYDKDF (reference sequence). The trim removed 5 bases at V and 2 bases at J, leaving 3 bases unmatched. CDR3 residues: CATSVGLAAYNEQFF. DNA for the CDR3: TGTGCCACCAGCGTTGGACTAGCGGCCTACAATGAGCAGTTCTTC.

The chain joins TRBV30 to TRBJ1-5; D might be TRBD1 (5 bases). The CDR3 totals 17 residues. The V gene's germline CDR1 is GTSNPN and CDR2 SVGIG (reference sequence). V was cut by 3 bases and J by 5 bases, with 23 bases left in between. CDR3 in DNA: TGTGCCTGGAGAGAGGGCCTTGGGTTCGGGGGGGATCAGCCCCAGCATTTT. This translates into CAWREGLGFGGDQPQHF.

This chain joins TRBV11-2 and TRBJ2-4; the match to TRBD1 covers 9 bases. V gave up 1 base and J gave up 1 base; unmatched junction bases: 5. The CDR3 loop spans 17 amino acids. The germline gives CDR1 SGHAT, CDR2 FQNNGV. Here the CDR3 reads CASSLVPGTGAKNIQYF. The DNA for the CDR3 is TGTGCCAGCAGCTTAGTCCCTGGGACAGGGGCCAAAAACATTCAGTACTTC.

This chain connects TRBV7-2 to TRBJ1-2; 9 nucleotides agree with TRBD1. The CDR3 runs 15 residues. Trimming took 5 bases from V and 8 from J; bases not matched to a gene: 12. Germline-derived CDR1 and CDR2 are SGHTA and FQGNSA. The CDR3 DNA is TGTGCCAGCAGCCCGCAGACCACAGGGGGCGAAGGCTACACCTTC. Protein: CASSPQTTGGEGYTF.

The chain has TRBV12-3 or TRBV12-4 and TRBJ1-2; maybe TRBD1 (5 bases). The CDR3 totals 13 residues. Trimming pared 6 bases from V and 5 bases from J, leaving 13 bases between. CDR3 coding DNA: TGTGCCAGCAGCAATCGGGACTCTTATGGCTACACCTTC. This codes for CASSNRDSYGYTF.

The chain recombines TRBV29-1 with TRBJ2-3; 11 bases fit TRBD2. V trimming: 6 bases; J trimming: 3 bases; junction bases outside the gene matches: 11. The CDR3 has 16 amino acids. The germline V gene has CDR1 SQVTM and CDR2 ANQGSEA. CDR3 in DNA: TGCAGCGTCCGACCTTTTACTAGCGGGAGAACAGATACGCAGTATTTT. Its translation is CSVRPFTSGRTDTQYF.

This chain joins TRBV5-1 and TRBJ2-1, with TRBD2 identical over 7 bases. This CDR3 contains 14 residues. Germline values: CDR1 SGHRS, CDR2 YFSETQ. Trimming cost V 4 bases and J 6 bases; bases outside gene matches: 7. The CDR3 protein is CASSNLAEVNEQFF. CDR3 bases: TGCGCCAGCAGCAACCTAGCGGAGGTCAATGAGCAGTTCTTC.

Of note for this clone: The same CDR3 can be traced to other DNA sequences in this sample. This chain joins TRBV5-1 and TRBJ1-2; TRBD1 matches at 7 bases. CDR1 and CDR2 from the germline V gene are SGHRS and YFSETQ. The CDR3 spans 14 residues. Trimming cost V 0 bases and J 4 bases; bases outside gene matches: 3. CDR3 loop: CASSLGQGIYGYTF. The CDR3 DNA sequence: TGCGCCAGCAGCTTGGGACAGGGAATCTATGGCTACACCTTC.

This clone was detected only a few times. V and J are TRBV3-1 (or the pseudogene TRBV3-2) and TRBJ1-1; a possible D gene is TRBD1 (5 bases). Germline CDR1 reads LGHDT; CDR2 reads YNNKEL (reference sequence). V dropped 2 bases and J dropped 6 bases, with 10 bases sitting between them. This CDR3 is 13 amino acids long. DNA of the CDR3: TGTGCCAGCAGCCAACCACGACAGCCTGAAGCTTTCTTT. Residues: CASSQPRQPEAFF.

The V and J genes are TRBV24-1 and TRBJ2-1; D is possibly TRBD2 (6 bases). V shed 7 bases and J shed 2 bases, with 11 bases lying between them. This CDR3 region has 14 residues. Germline assignment: CDR1 KGHDR and CDR2 SFDVKD. The CDR3 is CATSGGATYNEQFF. CDR3 sequence (DNA): TGTGCCACCAGCGGCGGGGCTACCTACAATGAGCAGTTCTTC.